This T cell receptor beta chain was found in a study of tumor T cells in aggressive B-cell lymphoma. The germline V gene has CDR1 SEHNR and CDR2 FQNEAQ (reference sequence). This CDR3 contains 13 residues. Some clones are missing from TCRdb's copy, which holds only in-frame ones; the method was immunoSEQ multiplex PCR. This table has about 5,100 clones, around 94% appearing once. The clonotype comes from an adult with diffuse large B cell lymphoma. Material for sequencing was tumor tissue. The chain combines TRBV7-9 with TRBJ2-5; perhaps TRBD2 as D (6 bases). The J call may not be correct, given that the DNA end is closer to TRBJ2-7. CDR3: CASSWGEGSEQYF. The CDR3, as DNA: TGTGCCAGCAGCTGGGGGGAAGGATCCGAGCAGTACTTC.